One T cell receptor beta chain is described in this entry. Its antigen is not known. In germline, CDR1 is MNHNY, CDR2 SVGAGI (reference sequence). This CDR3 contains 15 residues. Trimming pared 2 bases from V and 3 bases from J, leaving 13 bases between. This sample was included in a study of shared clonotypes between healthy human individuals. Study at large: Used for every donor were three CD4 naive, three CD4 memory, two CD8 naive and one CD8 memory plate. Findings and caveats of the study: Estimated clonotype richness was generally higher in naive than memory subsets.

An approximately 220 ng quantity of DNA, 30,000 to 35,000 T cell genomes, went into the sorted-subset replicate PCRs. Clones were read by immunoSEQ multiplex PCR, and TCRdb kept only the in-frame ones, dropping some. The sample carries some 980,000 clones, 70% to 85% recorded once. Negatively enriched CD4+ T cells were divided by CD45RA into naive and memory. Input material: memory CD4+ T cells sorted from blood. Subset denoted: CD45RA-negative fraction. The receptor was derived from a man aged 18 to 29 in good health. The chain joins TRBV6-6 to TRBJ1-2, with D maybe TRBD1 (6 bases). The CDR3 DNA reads TGTGCCAGCAGTTACGGGGGGGCGCCCGACTATGGCTACACCTTC. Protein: CASSYGGAPDYGYTF.